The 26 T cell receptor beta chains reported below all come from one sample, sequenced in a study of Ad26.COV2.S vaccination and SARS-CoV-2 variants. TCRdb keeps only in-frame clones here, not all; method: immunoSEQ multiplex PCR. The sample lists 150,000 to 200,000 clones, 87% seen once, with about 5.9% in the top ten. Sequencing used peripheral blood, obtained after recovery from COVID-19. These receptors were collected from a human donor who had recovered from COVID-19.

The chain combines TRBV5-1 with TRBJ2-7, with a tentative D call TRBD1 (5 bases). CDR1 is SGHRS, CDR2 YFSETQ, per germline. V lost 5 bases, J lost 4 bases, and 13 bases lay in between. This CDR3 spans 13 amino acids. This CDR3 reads CASRSGSLYEQYF. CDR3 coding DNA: TGCGCCAGCAGATCAGGGTCCTTGTACGAGCAGTACTTC. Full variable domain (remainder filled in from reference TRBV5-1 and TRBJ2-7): KAGVTQTPRYLIKTRGQQVTLSCSPISGHRSVSWYQQTPGQGLQFLFEYFSETQRNKGNFPGRFSGRQFSNSRSEMNVSTLELGDSALYLCASRSGSLYEQYFGPGTRLTVT.

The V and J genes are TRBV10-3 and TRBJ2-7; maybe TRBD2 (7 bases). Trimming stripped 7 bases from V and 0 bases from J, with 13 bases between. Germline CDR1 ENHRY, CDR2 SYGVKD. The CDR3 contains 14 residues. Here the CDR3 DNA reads TGTGCCATCAAGGGGGGGGACGGCTCCTACGAGCAGTACTTC. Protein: CAIKGGDGSYEQYF.

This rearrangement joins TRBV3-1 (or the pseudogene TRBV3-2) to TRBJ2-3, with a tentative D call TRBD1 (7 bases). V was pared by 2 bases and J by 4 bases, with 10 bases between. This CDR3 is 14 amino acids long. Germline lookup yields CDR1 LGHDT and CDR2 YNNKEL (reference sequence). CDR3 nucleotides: TGTGCCAGCAGCCAACGCGGGACAGCAGATACGCAGTATTTT. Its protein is CASSQRGTADTQYF.

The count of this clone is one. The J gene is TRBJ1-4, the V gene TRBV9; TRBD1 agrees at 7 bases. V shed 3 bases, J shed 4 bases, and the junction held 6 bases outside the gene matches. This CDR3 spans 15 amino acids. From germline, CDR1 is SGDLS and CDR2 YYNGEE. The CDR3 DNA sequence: TGTGCCAGCAGCGCCCAACAGGGGAATAATGAAAAACTGTTTTTT. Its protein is CASSAQQGNNEKLFF.

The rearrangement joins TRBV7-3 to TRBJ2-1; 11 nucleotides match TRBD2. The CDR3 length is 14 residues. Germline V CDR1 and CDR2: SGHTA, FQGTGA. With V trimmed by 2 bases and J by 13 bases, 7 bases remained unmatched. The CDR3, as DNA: TGTGCCAGCAGCTTAGGGACTAGCGGACCCCCACAGTTCTTC. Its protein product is CASSLGTSGPPQFF.

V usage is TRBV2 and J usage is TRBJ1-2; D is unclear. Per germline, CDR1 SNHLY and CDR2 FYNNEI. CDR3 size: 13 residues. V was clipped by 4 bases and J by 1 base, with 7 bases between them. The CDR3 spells CASSVELNYGYTF. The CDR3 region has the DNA TGTGCCAGCAGTGTCGAACTTAACTATGGCTACACCTTC.

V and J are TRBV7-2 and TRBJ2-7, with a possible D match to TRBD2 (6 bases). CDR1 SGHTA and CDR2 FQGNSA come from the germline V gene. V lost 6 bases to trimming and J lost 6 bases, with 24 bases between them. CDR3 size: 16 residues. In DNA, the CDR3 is TGTGCCAGCAGTCCCGATAGGGCGGGATATCGGAGCGAGCAGTACTTC. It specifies CASSPDRAGYRSEQYF. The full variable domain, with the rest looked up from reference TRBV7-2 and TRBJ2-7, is GAGVSQSPSNKVTEKGKDVELRCDPISGHTALYWYRQSLGQGLEFLIYFQGNSAPDKSGLPSDRFSAERTGGSVSTLTIQRTQQEDSAVYLCASSPDRAGYRSEQYFGPGTRLTVT.

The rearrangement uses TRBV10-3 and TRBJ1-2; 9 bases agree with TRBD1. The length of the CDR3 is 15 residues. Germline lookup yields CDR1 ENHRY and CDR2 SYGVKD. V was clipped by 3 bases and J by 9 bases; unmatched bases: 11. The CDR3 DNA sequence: TGTGCCATCAGTGAAGGAGAAGGGACAGGGAATCGCTACACCTTC. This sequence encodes CAISEGEGTGNRYTF.

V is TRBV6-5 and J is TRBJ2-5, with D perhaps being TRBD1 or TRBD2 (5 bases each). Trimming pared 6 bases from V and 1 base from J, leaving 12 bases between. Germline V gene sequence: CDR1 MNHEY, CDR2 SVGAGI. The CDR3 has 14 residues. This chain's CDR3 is CASSNRGFQETQYF. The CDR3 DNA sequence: TGTGCCAGCAGCAACCGGGGCTTCCAAGAGACCCAGTACTTC.

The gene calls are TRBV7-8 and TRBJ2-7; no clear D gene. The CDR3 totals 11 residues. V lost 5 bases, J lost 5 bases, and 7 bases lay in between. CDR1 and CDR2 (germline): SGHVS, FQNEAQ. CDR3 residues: CASSRADEQYF. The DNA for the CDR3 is TGTGCCAGCAGCAGGGCAGACGAGCAGTACTTC.

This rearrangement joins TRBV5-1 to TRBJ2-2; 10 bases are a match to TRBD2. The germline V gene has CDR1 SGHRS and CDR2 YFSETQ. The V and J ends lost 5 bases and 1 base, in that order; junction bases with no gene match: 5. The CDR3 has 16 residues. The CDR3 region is CASRPRTSGNTGELFF. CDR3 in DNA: TGCGCCAGCAGGCCCCGGACTAGCGGGAACACCGGGGAGCTGTTTTTT. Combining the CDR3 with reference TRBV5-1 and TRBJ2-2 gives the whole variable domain KAGVTQTPRYLIKTRGQQVTLSCSPISGHRSVSWYQQTPGQGLQFLFEYFSETQRNKGNFPGRFSGRQFSNSRSEMNVSTLELGDSALYLCASRPRTSGNTGELFFGEGSRLTVL.

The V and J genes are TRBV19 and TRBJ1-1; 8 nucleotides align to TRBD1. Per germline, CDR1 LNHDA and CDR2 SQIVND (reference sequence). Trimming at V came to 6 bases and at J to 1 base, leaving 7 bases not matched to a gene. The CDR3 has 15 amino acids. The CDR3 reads CASRRTGLSNTEAFF. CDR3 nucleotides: TGTGCCAGTAGGCGGACAGGGCTTTCGAACACTGAAGCTTTCTTT.

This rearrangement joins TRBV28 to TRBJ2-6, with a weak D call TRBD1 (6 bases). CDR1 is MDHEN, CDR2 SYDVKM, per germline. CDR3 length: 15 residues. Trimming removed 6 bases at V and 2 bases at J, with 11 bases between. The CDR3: CASSSAGAGANVLTF. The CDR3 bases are TGTGCCAGCAGCTCCGCAGGGGCTGGGGCCAACGTCCTGACTTTC.

CDR3 sequence (DNA): TGTGCCAGCAGTCACAGGGACGCCGTTGAGCAGTTCTTC. Translated: CASSHRDAVEQFF. The chain couples TRBV12-3 or TRBV12-4 to TRBJ2-1; a weak D match, TRBD1 (6 bases). The CDR3 extends over 13 amino acids. Trimming stripped 5 bases from V and 9 bases from J, with 14 bases between.

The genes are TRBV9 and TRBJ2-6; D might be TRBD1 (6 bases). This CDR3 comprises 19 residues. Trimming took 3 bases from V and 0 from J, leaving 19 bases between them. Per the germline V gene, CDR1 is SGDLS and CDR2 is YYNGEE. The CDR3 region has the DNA TGTGCCAGCAGCGAGGGGCCCGTCGGGACATTCTCTGGGGCCAACGTCCTGACTTTC. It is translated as CASSEGPVGTFSGANVLTF. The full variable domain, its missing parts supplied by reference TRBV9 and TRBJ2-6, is DSGVTQTPKHLITATGQRVTLRCSPRSGDLSVYWYQQSLDQGLQFLIQYYNGEERAKGNILERFSAQQFPDLHSELNLSSLELGDSALYFCASSEGPVGTFSGANVLTFGAGSRLTVL.

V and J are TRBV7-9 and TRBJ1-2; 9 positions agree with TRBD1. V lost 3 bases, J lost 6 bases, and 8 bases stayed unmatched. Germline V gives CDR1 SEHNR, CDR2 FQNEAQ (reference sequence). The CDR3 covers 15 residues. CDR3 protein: CASSLGDREGDGYTF. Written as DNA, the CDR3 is TGTGCCAGCAGCTTGGGGGACAGGGAAGGAGATGGCTACACCTTC.

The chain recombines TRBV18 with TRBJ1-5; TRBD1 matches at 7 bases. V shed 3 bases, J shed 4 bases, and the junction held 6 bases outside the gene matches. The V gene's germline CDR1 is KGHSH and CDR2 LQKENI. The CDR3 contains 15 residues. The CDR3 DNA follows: TGTGCCAGCTCACCCTTCGGGACAGCTAATCAGCCCCAGCATTTT. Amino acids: CASSPFGTANQPQHF.

CDR3 in amino acids: CASSTGGVSTDTQYF. CDR3 DNA: TGTGCCAGCAGTACAGGGGGGGTTAGCACAGATACGCAGTATTTT. The rearrangement links TRBV6-5 to TRBJ2-3, with D perhaps TRBD1 (8 bases). The V end was cut by 5 bases, the J end by 0 bases, with 12 bases between. The CDR3 has 15 amino acids. CDR1 and CDR2 (germline): MNHEY, SVGAGI.

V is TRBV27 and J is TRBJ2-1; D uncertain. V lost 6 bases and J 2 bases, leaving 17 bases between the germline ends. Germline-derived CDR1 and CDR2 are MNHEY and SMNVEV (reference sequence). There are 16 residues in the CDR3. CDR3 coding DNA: TGTGCCAGCAGCCTCAAGACCCGGTGGGCCTACAATGAGCAGTTCTTC. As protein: CASSLKTRWAYNEQFF.

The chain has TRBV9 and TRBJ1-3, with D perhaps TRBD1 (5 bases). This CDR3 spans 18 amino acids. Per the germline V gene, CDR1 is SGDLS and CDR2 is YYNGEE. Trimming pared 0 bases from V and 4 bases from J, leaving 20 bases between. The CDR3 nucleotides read TGTGCCAGCAGCGTAGGCCCCCGGTCAGGGATCAGCGGAAACACCATATATTTT. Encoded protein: CASSVGPRSGISGNTIYF.

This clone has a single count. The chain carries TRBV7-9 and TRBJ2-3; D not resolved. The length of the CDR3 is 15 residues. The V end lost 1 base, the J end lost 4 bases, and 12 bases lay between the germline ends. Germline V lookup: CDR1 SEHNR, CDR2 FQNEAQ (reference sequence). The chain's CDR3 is CASSLGVGLSDTQYF. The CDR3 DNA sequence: TGTGCCAGCAGCTTAGGAGTAGGGCTCTCAGATACGCAGTATTTT.

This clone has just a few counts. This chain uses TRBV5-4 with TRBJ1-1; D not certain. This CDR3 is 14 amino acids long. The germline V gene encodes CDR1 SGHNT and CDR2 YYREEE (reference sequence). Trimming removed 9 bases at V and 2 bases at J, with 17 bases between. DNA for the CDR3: TGTGCCACCGGAGGGTCTTGGTTAAACACTGAAGCTTTCTTT. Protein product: CATGGSWLNTEAFF.

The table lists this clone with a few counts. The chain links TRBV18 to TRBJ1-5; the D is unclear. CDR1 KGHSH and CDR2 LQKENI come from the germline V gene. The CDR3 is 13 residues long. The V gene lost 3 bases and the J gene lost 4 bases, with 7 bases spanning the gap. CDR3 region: CASSPWSNQPQHF. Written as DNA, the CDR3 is TGTGCCAGCTCACCTTGGTCGAATCAGCCCCAGCATTTT.

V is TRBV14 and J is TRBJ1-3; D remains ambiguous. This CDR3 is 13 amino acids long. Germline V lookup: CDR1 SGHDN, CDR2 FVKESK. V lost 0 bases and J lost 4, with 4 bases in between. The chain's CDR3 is CASSQDPGNTIYF. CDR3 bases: TGTGCCAGCAGCCAAGACCCAGGAAACACCATATATTTT.

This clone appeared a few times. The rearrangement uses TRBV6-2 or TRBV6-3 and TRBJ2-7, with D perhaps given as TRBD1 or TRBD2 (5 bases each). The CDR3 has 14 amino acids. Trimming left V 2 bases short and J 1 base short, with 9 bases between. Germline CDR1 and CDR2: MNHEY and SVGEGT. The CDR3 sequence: CASSYRDGSYEQYF. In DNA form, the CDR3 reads TGTGCCAGCAGTTACCGGGACGGATCCTACGAGCAGTACTTC.

The CDR3: CASSRASVEQFF. CDR3 DNA sequence: TGCGCCAGCAGCAGGGCTAGCGTTGAGCAGTTCTTC. The chain employs TRBV5-1 and TRBJ2-1; D perhaps matches TRBD2 (6 bases). This CDR3 comprises 12 residues. CDR1 SGHRS and CDR2 YFSETQ come from the germline V gene. With 4 bases removed from V and 9 bases from J, the gap between germline ends came to 11 bases.